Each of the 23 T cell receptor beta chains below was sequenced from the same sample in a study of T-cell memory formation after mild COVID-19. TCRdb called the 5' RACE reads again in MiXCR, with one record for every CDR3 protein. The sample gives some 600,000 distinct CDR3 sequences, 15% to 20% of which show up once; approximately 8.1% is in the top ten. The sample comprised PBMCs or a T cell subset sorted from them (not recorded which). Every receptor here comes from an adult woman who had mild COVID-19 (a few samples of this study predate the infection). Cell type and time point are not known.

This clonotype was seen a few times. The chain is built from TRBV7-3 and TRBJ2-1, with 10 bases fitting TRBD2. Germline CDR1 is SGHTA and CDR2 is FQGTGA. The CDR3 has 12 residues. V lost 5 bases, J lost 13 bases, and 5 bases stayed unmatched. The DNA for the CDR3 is TGTGCCAGCAGCCCCGAGCGGGGGGGCCAGTTCTTC. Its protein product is CASSPERGGQFF.

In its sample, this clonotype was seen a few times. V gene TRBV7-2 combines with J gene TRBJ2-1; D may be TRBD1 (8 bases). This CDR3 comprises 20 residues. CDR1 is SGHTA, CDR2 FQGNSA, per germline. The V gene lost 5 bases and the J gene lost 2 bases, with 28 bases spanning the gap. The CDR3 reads CASSLGTGPVGGRTYNEQFF. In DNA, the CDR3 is TGTGCCAGCAGCCTAGGGACAGGACCGGTGGGAGGGAGGACCTACAATGAGCAGTTCTTC.

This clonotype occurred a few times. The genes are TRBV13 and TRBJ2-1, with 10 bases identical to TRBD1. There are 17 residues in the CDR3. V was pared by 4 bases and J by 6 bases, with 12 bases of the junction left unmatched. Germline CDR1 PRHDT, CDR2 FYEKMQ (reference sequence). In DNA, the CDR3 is TGTGCCAGCAGCTCACTAGTGGGACAGGGGAGGGTCAATGAGCAGTTCTTC. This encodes CASSSLVGQGRVNEQFF.

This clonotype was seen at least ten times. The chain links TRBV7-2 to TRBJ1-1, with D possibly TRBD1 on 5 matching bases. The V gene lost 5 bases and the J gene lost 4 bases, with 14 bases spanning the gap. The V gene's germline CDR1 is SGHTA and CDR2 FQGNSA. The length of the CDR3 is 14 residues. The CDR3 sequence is CASSLRDRSTEAFF. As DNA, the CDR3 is TGTGCCAGCAGCCTCAGGGATAGGAGCACTGAAGCTTTCTTT.

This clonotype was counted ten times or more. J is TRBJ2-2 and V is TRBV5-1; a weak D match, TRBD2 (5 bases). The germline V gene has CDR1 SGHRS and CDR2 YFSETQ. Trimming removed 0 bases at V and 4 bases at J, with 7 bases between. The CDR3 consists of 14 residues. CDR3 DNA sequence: TGCGCCAGCAGCTTGGTCGGAGGCACCGGGGAGCTGTTTTTT. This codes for CASSLVGGTGELFF.

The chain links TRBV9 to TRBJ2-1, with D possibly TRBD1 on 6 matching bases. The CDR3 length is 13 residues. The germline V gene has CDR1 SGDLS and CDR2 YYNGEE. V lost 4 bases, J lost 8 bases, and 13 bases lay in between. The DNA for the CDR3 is TGTGCCAGCAGCCCCCGGACAGTAGATGAGCAGTTCTTC. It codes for CASSPRTVDEQFF.

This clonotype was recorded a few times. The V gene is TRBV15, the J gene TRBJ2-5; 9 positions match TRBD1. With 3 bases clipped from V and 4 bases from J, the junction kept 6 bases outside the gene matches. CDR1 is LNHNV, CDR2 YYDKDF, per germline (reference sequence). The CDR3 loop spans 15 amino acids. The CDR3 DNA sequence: TGTGCCACCAGCAGTGAACCGACAGGGGGAGAGACCCAGTACTTC. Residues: CATSSEPTGGETQYF.

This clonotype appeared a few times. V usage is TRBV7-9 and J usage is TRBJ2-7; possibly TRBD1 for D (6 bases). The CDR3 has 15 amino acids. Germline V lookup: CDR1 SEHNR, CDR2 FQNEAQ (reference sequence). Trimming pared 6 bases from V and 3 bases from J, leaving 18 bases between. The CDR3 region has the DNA TGTGCCAGCAGTCGCGCGTCGGACAGCTACTACGAGCAGTACTTC. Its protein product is CASSRASDSYYEQYF.

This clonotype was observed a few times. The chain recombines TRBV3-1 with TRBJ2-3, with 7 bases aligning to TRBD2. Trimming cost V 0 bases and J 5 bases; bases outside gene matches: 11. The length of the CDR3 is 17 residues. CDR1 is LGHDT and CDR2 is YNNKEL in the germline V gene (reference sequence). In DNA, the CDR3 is TGTGCCAGCAGCCAAGAGCGCGCGGCGGGGGTGCAAGATACGCAGTATTTT. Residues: CASSQERAAGVQDTQYF.

The CDR3 reads CASSLAPGSYTGELFF. The CDR3 nucleotides are TGTGCCAGCAGCTTAGCTCCAGGCTCCTACACCGGGGAGCTGTTTTTT. The gene calls are TRBV7-9 and TRBJ2-2; D is ambiguous. In germline, CDR1 is SEHNR, CDR2 FQNEAQ (reference sequence). The CDR3 is 16 residues long. Between the trimmed V and J ends, which lost 0 bases and 3 bases, there was a span of 11 bases.

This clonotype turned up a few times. This CDR3 reads CATSRDQGAGEKLFF. The CDR3 DNA follows: TGTGCCACCAGCAGAGATCAGGGGGCGGGTGAAAAACTGTTTTTT. The V gene is TRBV15, the J gene TRBJ1-4; 8 bases align to TRBD1. After removal of 0 bases from V and 7 bases from J, the junction contained 4 bases not matched to a gene. The CDR3 extends over 15 amino acids. Germline V gene lookup returns CDR1 LNHNV and CDR2 YYDKDF (reference sequence).

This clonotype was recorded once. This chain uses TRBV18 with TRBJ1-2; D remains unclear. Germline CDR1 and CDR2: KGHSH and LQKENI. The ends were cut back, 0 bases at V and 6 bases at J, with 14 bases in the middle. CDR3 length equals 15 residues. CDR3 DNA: TGTGCCAGCTCACCACCGGTCAGCGGTGGAGATGGCTACACCTTC. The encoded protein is CASSPPVSGGDGYTF.

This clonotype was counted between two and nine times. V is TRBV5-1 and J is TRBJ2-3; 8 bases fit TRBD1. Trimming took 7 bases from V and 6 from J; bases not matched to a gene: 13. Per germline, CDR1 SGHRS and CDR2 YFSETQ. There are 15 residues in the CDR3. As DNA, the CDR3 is TGCGCCAGCCGGTTGTCGGGACAGGCTACCGATACGCAGTATTTT. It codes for CASRLSGQATDTQYF.

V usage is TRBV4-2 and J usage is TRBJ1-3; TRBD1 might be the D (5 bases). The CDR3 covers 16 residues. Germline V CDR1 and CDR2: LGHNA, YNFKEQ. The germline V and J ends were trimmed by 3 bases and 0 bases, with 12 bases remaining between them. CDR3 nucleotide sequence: TGTGCCAGCAGCCAGGACACTGTACTCTCTGGAAACACCATATATTTT. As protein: CASSQDTVLSGNTIYF.

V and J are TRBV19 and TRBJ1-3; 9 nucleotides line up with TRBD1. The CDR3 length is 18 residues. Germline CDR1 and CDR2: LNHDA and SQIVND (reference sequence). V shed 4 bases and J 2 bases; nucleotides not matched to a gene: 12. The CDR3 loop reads CASSNPGTGIKTGNTIYF. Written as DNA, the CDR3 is TGTGCCAGTAGTAATCCCGGGACAGGGATTAAGACTGGAAACACCATATATTTT.

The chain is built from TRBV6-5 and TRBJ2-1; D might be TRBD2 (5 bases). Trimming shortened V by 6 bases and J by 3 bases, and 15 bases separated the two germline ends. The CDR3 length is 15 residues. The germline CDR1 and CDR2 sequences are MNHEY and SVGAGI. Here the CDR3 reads CASSSKRTLYNEQFF. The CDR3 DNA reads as TGTGCCAGCAGCTCGAAGCGGACCCTCTACAATGAGCAGTTCTTC.

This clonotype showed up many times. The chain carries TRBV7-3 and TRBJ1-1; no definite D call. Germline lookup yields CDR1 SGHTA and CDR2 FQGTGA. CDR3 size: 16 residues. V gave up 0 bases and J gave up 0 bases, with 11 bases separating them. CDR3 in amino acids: CASSLTRVRVNTEAFF. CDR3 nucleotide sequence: TGTGCCAGCAGCTTAACACGCGTTAGGGTGAACACTGAAGCTTTCTTT.

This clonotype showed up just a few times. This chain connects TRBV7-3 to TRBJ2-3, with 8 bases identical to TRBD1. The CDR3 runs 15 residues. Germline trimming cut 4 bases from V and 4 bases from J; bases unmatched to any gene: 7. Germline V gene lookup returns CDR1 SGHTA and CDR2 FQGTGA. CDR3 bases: TGTGCCAGCAGCTCCACAGGGGGAACGGCAGATACGCAGTATTTT. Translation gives CASSSTGGTADTQYF.

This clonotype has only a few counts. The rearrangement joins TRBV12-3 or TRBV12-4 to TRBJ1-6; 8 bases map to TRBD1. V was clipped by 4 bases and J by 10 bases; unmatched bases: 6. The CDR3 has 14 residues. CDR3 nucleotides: TGTGCCAGCAGTTCGGACAGGGCGTACTCACCCCTCCACTTT. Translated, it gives CASSSDRAYSPLHF.

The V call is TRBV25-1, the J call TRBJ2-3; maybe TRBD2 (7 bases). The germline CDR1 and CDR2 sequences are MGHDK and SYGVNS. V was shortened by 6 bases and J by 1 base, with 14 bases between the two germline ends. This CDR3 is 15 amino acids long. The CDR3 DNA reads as TGTGCCAGCAGCCACGGGGGGCTTGGCACAGATACGCAGTATTTT. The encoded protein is CASSHGGLGTDTQYF.

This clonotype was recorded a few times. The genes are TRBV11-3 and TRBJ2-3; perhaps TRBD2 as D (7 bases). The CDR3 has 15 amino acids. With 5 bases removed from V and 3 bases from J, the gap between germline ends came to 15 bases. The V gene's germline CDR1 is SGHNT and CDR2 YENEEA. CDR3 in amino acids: CASSPGKGGTDTQYF. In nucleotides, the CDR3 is TGTGCCAGCAGCCCCGGAAAGGGGGGGACAGATACGCAGTATTTT.

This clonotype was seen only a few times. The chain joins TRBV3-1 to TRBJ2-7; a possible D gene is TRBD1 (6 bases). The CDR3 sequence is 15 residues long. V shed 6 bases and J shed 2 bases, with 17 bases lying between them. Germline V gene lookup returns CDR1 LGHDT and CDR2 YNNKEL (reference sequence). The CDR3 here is CASSPLPQGTYEQYF. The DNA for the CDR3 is TGTGCCAGCAGTCCTCTTCCACAGGGAACCTACGAGCAGTACTTC.

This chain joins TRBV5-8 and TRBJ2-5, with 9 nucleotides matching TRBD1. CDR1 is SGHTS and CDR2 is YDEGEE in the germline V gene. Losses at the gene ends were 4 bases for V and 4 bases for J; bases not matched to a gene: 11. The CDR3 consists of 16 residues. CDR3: CASSLQGTGMGETQYF. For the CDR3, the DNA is TGTGCCAGCAGCCTCCAAGGGACAGGGATGGGAGAGACCCAGTACTTC.